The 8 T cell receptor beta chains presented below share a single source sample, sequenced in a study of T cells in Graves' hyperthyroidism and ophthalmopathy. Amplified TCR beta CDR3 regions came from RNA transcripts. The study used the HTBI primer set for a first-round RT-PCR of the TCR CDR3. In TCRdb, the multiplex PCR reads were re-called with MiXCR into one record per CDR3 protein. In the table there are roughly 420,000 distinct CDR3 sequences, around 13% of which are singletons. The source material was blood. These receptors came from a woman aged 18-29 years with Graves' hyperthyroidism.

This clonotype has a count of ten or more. The CDR3 DNA sequence: TGTGCCAGCAGCTTAGATGTCTGGGCAGGGTCTAACCCTAACTATGGCTACACCTTC. It encodes CASSLDVWAGSNPNYGYTF. The chain has TRBV7-2 and TRBJ1-2; possible D gene TRBD1, 5 bases. Trimming shortened V by 1 base and J by 0 bases, and 21 bases separated the two germline ends. Germline V lookup: CDR1 SGHTA, CDR2 FQGNSA. The CDR3 contains 19 residues.

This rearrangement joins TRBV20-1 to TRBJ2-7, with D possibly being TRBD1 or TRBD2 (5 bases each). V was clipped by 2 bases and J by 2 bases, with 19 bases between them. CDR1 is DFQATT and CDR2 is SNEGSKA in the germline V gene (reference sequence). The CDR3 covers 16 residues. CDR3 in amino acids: CSARPRHGAVTYEQYF. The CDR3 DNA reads TGCAGTGCTAGACCGCGCCACGGGGCCGTCACCTACGAGCAGTACTTC.

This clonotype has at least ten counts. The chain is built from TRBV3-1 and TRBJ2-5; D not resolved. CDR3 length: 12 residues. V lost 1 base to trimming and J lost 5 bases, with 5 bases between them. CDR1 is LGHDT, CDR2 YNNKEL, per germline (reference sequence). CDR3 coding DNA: TGTGCCAGCAGCCAAGGTTTGGAGACCCAGTACTTC. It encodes CASSQGLETQYF.

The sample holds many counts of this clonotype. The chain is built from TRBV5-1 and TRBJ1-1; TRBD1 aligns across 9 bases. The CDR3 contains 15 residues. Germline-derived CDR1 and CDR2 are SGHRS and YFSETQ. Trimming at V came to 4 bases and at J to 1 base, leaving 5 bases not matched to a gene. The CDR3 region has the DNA TGCGCCAGCAGCCCCGGGACAGGGTCGAACACTGAAGCTTTCTTT. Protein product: CASSPGTGSNTEAFF.

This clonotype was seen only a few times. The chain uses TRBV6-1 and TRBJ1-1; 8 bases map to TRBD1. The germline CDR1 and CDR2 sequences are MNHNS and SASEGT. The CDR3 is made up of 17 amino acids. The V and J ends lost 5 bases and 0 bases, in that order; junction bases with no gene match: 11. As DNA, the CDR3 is TGTGCCAGCAGTCACCAGGGGGCAGCAAACTTGAACACTGAAGCTTTCTTT. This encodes CASSHQGAANLNTEAFF.

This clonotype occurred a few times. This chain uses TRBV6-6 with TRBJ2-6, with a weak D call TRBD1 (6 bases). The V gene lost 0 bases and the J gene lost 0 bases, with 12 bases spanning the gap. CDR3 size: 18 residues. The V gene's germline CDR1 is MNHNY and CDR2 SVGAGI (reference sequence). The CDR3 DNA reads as TGTGCCAGCAGTTACTCGACAGGCACCAGCTCTGGGGCCAACGTCCTGACTTTC. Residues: CASSYSTGTSSGANVLTF.

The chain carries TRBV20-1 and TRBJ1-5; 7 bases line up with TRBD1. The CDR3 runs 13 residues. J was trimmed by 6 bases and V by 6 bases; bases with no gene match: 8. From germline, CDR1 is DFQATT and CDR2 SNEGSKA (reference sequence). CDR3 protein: CSATTGIGQPQHF. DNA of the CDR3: TGCAGTGCCACGACAGGGATCGGTCAGCCCCAGCATTTT.

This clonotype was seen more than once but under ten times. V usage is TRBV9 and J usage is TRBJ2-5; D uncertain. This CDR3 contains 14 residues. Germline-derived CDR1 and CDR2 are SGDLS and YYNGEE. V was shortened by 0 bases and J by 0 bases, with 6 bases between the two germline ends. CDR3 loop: CASSVDAYQETQYF. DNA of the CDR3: TGTGCCAGCAGCGTAGATGCCTACCAAGAGACCCAGTACTTC. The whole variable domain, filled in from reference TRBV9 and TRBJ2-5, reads DSGVTQTPKHLITATGQRVTLRCSPRSGDLSVYWYQQSLDQGLQFLIQYYNGEERAKGNILERFSAQQFPDLHSELNLSSLELGDSALYFCASSVDAYQETQYFGPGTRLLVL.